What follows is one T cell receptor beta chain and its context. This sample is part of a study of blood T cell repertoires in COVID-19. The assay was immunoSEQ multiplex PCR, and TCRdb's table has in-frame clones only and misses some. Of about 64,000 clones listed, about 86% are singletons. The CDR3 is 14 residues long. Germline CDR1 KGHDR, CDR2 SFDVKD. V gave up 6 bases and J gave up 5 bases; unmatched junction bases: 7. The TCR comes from a man in his forties with acute or convalescent COVID-19. The chain couples TRBV24-1 to TRBJ2-5, with TRBD2 matching over 8 bases. Sequenced input: peripheral blood. CDR3 DNA sequence: TGTGCCACCAGTTCGGGGGGGGGTTTGGAGACCCAGTACTTC. Translated, it gives CATSSGGGLETQYF.